A selection of T cell receptor beta chains follows, all from one sample in a study of T cell repertoires in cytomegalovirus infection. MiXCR, applied by TCRdb to the reads, yields one record per CDR3 protein. The sample contains 200,000 to 300,000 distinct CDR3 sequences, 5% to 8.5% of which appear only once. Sequenced input: PBMCs. The receptors originated from a human donor in good health (CMV status not recorded). Some clones in this sample may be carry-over from other donors' samples. Both conserved end residues are trimmed from each CDR3.

J,V,CDR3
TRBJ1-1,TRBV7-2,ASSLVMTGDTEAF
TRBJ2-5,TRBV7-2,ASSLDTGYGETQY
TRBJ2-7,TRBV12-3/TRBV12-4,ASRPTGGNEQY
TRBJ2-7,TRBV19,ASSAGGPSYEQY
TRBJ2-4,TRBV28,ASSAGGENIQY
TRBJ1-1,TRBV29-1,SVEGDSYTEAF
TRBJ1-1,TRBV28,ASNFADRNTEAF
TRBJ2-4,TRBV7-6,ASSPLAGDRGIQY
TRBJ2-1,TRBV29-1,SVTLGNEQF
TRBJ2-7,TRBV28,ASSFAGGRGYEQY
TRBJ2-2,TRBV19,ASSTRRTSGAHTGELF
TRBJ1-2,TRBV27,ASRPGAANYGYT
TRBJ1-3,TRBV6-2/TRBV6-3,ASSLIHGWTVNSGNTIY
TRBJ2-5,TRBV10-3,AISESSGGGETQY